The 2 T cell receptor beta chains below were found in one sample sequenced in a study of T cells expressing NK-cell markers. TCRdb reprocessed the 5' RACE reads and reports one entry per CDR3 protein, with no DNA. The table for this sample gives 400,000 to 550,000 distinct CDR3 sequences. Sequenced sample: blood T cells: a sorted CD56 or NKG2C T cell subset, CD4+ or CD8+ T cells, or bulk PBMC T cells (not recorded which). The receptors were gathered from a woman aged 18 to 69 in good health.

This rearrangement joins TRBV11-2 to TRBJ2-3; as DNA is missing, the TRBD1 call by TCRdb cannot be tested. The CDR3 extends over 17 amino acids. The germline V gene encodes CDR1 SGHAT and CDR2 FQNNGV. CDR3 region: CASSFALDSPITDTQYF.

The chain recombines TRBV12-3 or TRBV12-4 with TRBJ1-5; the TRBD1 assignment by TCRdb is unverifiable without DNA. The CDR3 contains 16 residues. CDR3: CASRGKGRQGSQPQHF.